The T cell receptor beta chain described here comes from a study of blood T cell repertoires in COVID-19. Study-wide background: Italy, Spain and the United States were the sources of the convalescent and acute COVID-19 samples. PBMCs, B-cell-depleted T cells, or T cells provided the cDNA or gDNA that made up the material.

Clones were sequenced by immunoSEQ multiplex PCR, and TCRdb holds only the in-frame ones, with some missing. The table has about 240,000 clones, approximately 90% seen once; the top ten hold 7.2%. This clone was recorded once. Per germline, CDR1 MNHNS and CDR2 SASEGT. With 1 base removed from V and 9 bases from J, the gap between germline ends came to 10 bases. The CDR3 is 14 residues long. The chain links TRBV6-1 to TRBJ1-6; weak D call: TRBD1 (5 bases). The sequence derives from a man in his fifties or sixties who had recovered from COVID-19. The sequenced material came from peripheral blood. The CDR3 reads CASSEGQYLSPLHF. The CDR3 region has the DNA TGTGCCAGCAGTGAAGGACAGTACCTTTCACCCCTCCACTTT.